This TCR beta chain was obtained from a study of cytomegalovirus exposure and HLA in healthy donors. Study-wide context: From 150 million to 200 million T cells, an earlier analysis saw some 120 million unique TCR beta sequences. HLA-typed donors were the source of 82 million or so unique TCRs, which an early data release held.

The germline V gene has CDR1 LNHDA and CDR2 SQIVND (reference sequence). V was clipped by 6 bases and J by 3 bases; unmatched bases: 8. This CDR3 region has 15 residues. Amplification used 60 Vbeta primers and 13 Jbeta primers. TCRdb keeps only in-frame clones here, not all; method: immunoSEQ multiplex PCR. The sample has approximately 160,000 clones, 77% seen once. The chain recombines TRBV19 with TRBJ1-5; 7 positions agree with TRBD1. This TCR was sampled from a woman aged 40 to 50 in good health and CMV-seropositive. Sequences were obtained from PBMCs. In nucleotides, the CDR3 is TGTGCCAGTAGCTCCGGACAGGTCCTCAATCAGCCCCAGCATTTT. Translating it yields CASSSGQVLNQPQHF.